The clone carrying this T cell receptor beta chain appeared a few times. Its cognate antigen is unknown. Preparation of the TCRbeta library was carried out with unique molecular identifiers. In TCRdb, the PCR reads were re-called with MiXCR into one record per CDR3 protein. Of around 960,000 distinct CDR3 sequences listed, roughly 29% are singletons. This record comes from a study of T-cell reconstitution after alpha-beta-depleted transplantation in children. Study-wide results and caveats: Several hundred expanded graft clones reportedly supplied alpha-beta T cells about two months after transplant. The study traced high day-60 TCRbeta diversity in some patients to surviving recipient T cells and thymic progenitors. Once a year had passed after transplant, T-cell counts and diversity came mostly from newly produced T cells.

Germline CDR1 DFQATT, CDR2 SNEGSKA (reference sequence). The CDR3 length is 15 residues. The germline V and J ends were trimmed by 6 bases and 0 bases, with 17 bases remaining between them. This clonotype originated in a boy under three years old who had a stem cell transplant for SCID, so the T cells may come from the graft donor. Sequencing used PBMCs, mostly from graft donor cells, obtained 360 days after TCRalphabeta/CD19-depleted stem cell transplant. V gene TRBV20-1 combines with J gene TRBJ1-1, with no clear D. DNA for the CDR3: TGCAGTGCCGCAACGGGTCTCGAGATGAACACTGAAGCTTTCTTT. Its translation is CSAATGLEMNTEAFF.